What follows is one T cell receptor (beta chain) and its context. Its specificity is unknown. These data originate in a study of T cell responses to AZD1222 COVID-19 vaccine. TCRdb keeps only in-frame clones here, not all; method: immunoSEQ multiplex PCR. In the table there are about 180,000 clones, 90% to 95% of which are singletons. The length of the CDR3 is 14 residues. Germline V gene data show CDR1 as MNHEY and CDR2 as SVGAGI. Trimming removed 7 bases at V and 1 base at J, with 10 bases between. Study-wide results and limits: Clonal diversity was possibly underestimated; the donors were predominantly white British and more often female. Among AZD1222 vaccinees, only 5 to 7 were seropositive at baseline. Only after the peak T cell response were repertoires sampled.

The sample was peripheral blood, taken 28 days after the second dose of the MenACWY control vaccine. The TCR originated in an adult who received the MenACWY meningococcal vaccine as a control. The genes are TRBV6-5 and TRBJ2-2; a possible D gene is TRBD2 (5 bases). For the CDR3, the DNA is TGTGCCAGCAAGAAGCGGCGGAACACCGGGGAGCTGTTTTTT. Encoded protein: CASKKRRNTGELFF.